These 14 T cell receptor beta chains were all obtained from the same sample, sequenced in a study of T cells in Graves' hyperthyroidism and ophthalmopathy. TCR beta CDR3 regions were amplified from RNA. The TCR CDR3 was amplified in a first-round RT-PCR using the HTBI primer set. One entry per CDR3 protein results from TCRdb running MiXCR on the multiplex PCR reads. The sample carries fewer than 600,000 distinct CDR3 sequences, 14% recorded once. The source material was blood. These receptors originate from a woman between 40 and 55 years old with Graves' hyperthyroidism.

The V and J genes are TRBV4-1 and TRBJ1-3, with D maybe TRBD1 (5 bases). The V end lost 0 bases, the J end lost 4 bases, and 10 bases lay between the germline ends. Germline assignment: CDR1 MGHRA and CDR2 YSYEKL. The CDR3 is 15 residues long. The CDR3 coding sequence is TGCGCCAGCAGCCAAGACCGAGGGGTAGGAAACACCATATATTTT. Protein product: CASSQDRGVGNTIYF.

This clonotype has at least ten counts. The J gene is TRBJ1-1, the V gene TRBV11-2, with D tentatively TRBD1 (5 bases). The V gene lost 0 bases and the J gene lost 1 base, with 15 bases spanning the gap. The CDR3 loop spans 17 amino acids. Germline lookup yields CDR1 SGHAT and CDR2 FQNNGV. The CDR3 here is CASSLDPRRGPNTEAFF. The CDR3 nucleotides are TGTGCCAGCAGCTTAGATCCTCGGCGGGGCCCGAACACTGAAGCTTTCTTT.

Points on this clonotype: A much larger clone is a single base away; this may be a read error. This chain joins TRBV12-3 or TRBV12-4 and TRBJ1-2; TRBD1 matches at 11 bases. There are 13 residues in the CDR3. CDR3 sequence (DNA): TGTACCAGCAGTAAGGACAGGGGGCCCGGCTACACCTTC. Its translation is CTSSKDRGPGYTF.

There are many counts of this clonotype. The V and J genes are TRBV6-1 and TRBJ2-1; 12 bases fit TRBD1. Germline-derived CDR1 and CDR2 are MNHNS and SASEGT. The CDR3 contains 14 residues. Trimming removed 3 bases from V and 8 bases from J; junction bases left unmatched: 2. The CDR3 reads CASSEGQGADEQFF. DNA for the CDR3: TGTGCCAGCAGTGAGGGACAGGGGGCCGATGAGCAGTTCTTC.

This clonotype was seen at least ten times. The CDR3 protein is CSARDRGTYEQYF. As DNA, the CDR3 is TGCAGTGCTAGGGACAGGGGGACCTACGAGCAGTACTTC. The rearrangement links TRBV20-1 to TRBJ2-7, with 10 nucleotides matching TRBD1. The V gene end was trimmed by 3 bases and the J gene end by 2 bases; junction bases not matched to a gene: 1. CDR3 size: 13 residues. The germline V gene encodes CDR1 DFQATT and CDR2 SNEGSKA (reference sequence).

Note on this clonotype: This may stem from a read error, because a much larger clone lies one nucleotide away. J is TRBJ2-5 and V is TRBV7-8; a possible D gene is TRBD1 (6 bases). With 11 bases removed from V and 3 bases from J, the gap between germline ends came to 16 bases. The CDR3 is 13 amino acids. CDR1 is SGHVS and CDR2 is FQNEAQ in the germline V gene. CDR3: CAWSPGVKETQYF. CDR3 coding DNA: TGTGCCTGGAGCCCAGGGGTTAAAGAGACCCAGTACTTC. Using reference TRBV7-8 and TRBJ2-5 for the parts outside the CDR3, the full variable domain is GAGVSQSPRYKVAKRGQDVALRCDPISGHVSLFWYQQALGQGPEFLTYFQNEAQLDKSGLPSDRFFAERPEGSVSTLKIQRTQQEDSAVYLCAWSPGVKETQYFGPGTRLLVL.

This chain uses TRBV6-1 with TRBJ2-1, with D maybe TRBD2 (5 bases). Trimming removed 2 bases at V and 2 bases at J, with 7 bases between. CDR3 length: 14 residues. Germline V gives CDR1 MNHNS, CDR2 SASEGT. This chain's CDR3 is CASSERGPYNEQFF. Written as DNA, the CDR3 is TGTGCCAGCAGTGAACGCGGGCCCTACAATGAGCAGTTCTTC.

This clonotype was counted only a few times. The genes are TRBV7-2 and TRBJ1-5; 8 nucleotides align to TRBD1. There are 16 residues in the CDR3. The V and J ends lost 6 bases and 3 bases, in that order; junction bases with no gene match: 10. Germline CDR1 and CDR2: SGHTA and FQGNSA. The CDR3 loop reads CASRITGQAINQPQHF. For the CDR3, the DNA is TGTGCCAGCAGGATTACGGGACAGGCAATCAATCAGCCCCAGCATTTT.

This clonotype was observed many times. The chain joins TRBV2 to TRBJ2-7, with 8 nucleotides matching TRBD1. Germline assignment: CDR1 SNHLY and CDR2 FYNNEI. V gave up 5 bases and J gave up 7 bases; unmatched junction bases: 1. The CDR3 covers 11 residues. The CDR3 spells CASSTGGEQYF. The CDR3 coding sequence is TGTGCCAGCAGTACAGGGGGGGAGCAGTACTTC.

This sequence joins TRBV2 and TRBJ1-2, with 7 bases aligning to TRBD1. J was trimmed by 4 bases and V by 1 base; bases with no gene match: 3. Germline CDR1 is SNHLY and CDR2 is FYNNEI. This CDR3 has 14 residues. The DNA of the CDR3 is TGTGCCAGCAGTGAAGGGGGACAGTCCTATGGCTACACCTTC. It codes for CASSEGGQSYGYTF.

The sample holds many counts of this clonotype. V is TRBV9 and J is TRBJ2-1; 7 bases are shared with TRBD2. The CDR3 length is 15 residues. V shed 4 bases, J shed 4 bases, and the junction held 8 bases outside the gene matches. Germline V gene data show CDR1 as SGDLS and CDR2 as YYNGEE. CDR3 protein: CASSPTGLNYNEQFF. In DNA, the CDR3 is TGTGCCAGCAGCCCAACGGGACTAAATTACAATGAGCAGTTCTTC.

The CDR3 nucleotides read TGTGCCAGCAGTTTACCCCTAGCGGGAAACACCGGGGAGCTGTTTTTT. Translated, it gives CASSLPLAGNTGELFF. The V call is TRBV28, the J call TRBJ2-2, with TRBD2 matching over 9 bases. The CDR3 loop spans 16 amino acids. After removal of 2 bases from V and 2 bases from J, the junction contained 3 bases not matched to a gene. Germline V gene sequence: CDR1 MDHEN, CDR2 SYDVKM. Variable domain in full (rest from reference TRBV28 and TRBJ2-2): DVKVTQSSRYLVKRTGEKVFLECVQDMDHENMFWYRQDPGLGLRLIYFSYDVKMKEKGDIPEGYSVSREKKERFSLILESASTNQTSMYLCASSLPLAGNTGELFFGEGSRLTVL.

In its sample, this clonotype was seen a few times. Here the CDR3 omits its conserved ending phenylalanine or tryptophan, so a read error is the likely source. The chain carries TRBV28 and TRBJ1-1; D gene ambiguous. Germline V gene data show CDR1 as MDHEN and CDR2 as SYDVKM. The CDR3 covers 12 residues. V lost 3 bases to trimming and J lost 0 bases, with 2 bases between them. CDR3 sequence (DNA): TGTGCCAGCAGTTTTATGAACACTGAAGCTTTCTCT. Residues: CASSFMNTEAFS.

This clonotype was recorded at least ten times. The genes are TRBV20-1 and TRBJ2-1, with 12 bases aligning to TRBD2. CDR3 length: 15 residues. Per germline, CDR1 DFQATT and CDR2 SNEGSKA (reference sequence). With V trimmed by 2 bases and J by 8 bases, 7 bases remained unmatched. In DNA form, the CDR3 reads TGCAGTGCTAGATCTGGACTAGCGGGAATCGATGAGCAGTTCTTC. This translates into CSARSGLAGIDEQFF.